Below are 7 T cell receptor beta chains sequenced from a single sample in a study of blood T cells in healthy people across ages. Through a sample-barcoded 5' primer and a J-beta primer mix, a second PCR was run for 7 to 11 cycles. MiXCR was run by TCRdb on the 5' RACE reads, yielding one entry per CDR3 protein. This table has some 900,000 distinct CDR3 sequences, roughly 43% appearing once. The sample comprised blood. These receptors were obtained from a man younger than 45 in good health.

This clonotype was counted many times. The rearrangement uses TRBV29-1 and TRBJ2-1; D possibly corresponds to TRBD1 (5 bases). The V gene's germline CDR1 is SQVTM and CDR2 ANQGSEA. The CDR3 loop spans 13 amino acids. Trimming took off 2 bases at V and 9 bases at J, with 14 bases between the two ends. CDR3 amino acids: CSVEPAQGPEQFF. In DNA form, the CDR3 reads TGCAGCGTTGAACCCGCTCAGGGCCCTGAGCAGTTCTTC.

On this clonotype: Its ends do not fully match the called genes, so a read error is possible. V and J are TRBV20-1 and TRBJ1-6; D may be TRBD1 (6 bases). Germline CDR1 is DFQATT and CDR2 is SNEGSKA (reference sequence). The CDR3 consists of 14 residues. DNA for the CDR3: TGCAGTGCTCACCAGGGACATAATAATTCACCCCCCCACTTT. Protein sequence: CSAHQGHNNSPPHF.

The V call is TRBV5-1, the J call TRBJ2-7, with TRBD2 as a possible D gene (6 bases). Germline V gives CDR1 SGHRS, CDR2 YFSETQ. The CDR3 is 17 residues long. Between the trimmed V and J ends, which lost 4 bases and 4 bases, there was a span of 24 bases. This CDR3 reads CASSRQAAGRNQYEQYF. The DNA of the CDR3 is TGCGCCAGCAGCCGCCAAGCCGCAGGGAGGAACCAATACGAGCAGTACTTC.

CDR3: CASRPSGGAYEQFF. CDR3 sequence (DNA): TGTGCCAGCAGGCCGAGCGGGGGTGCCTATGAGCAGTTCTTC. This rearrangement joins TRBV13 to TRBJ2-1; TRBD2 matches at 8 bases. The germline CDR1 and CDR2 sequences are PRHDT and FYEKMQ (reference sequence). V lost 6 bases and J lost 8; bases outside the gene matches: 9. The length of the CDR3 is 14 residues. Filled out from reference TRBV13 and TRBJ2-1, the complete variable domain reads AAGVIQSPRHLIKEKRETATLKCYPIPRHDTVYWYQQGPGQDPQFLISFYEKMQSDKGSIPDRFSAQQFSDYHSELNMSSLELGDSALYFCASRPSGGAYEQFFGPGTRLTVL.

This sequence joins TRBV3-1 and TRBJ2-3; D may match TRBD1 or TRBD2 (6 bases each). CDR1 is LGHDT, CDR2 YNNKEL, per germline (reference sequence). V lost 4 bases and J lost 4, with 15 bases in between. The CDR3 loop spans 15 amino acids. The CDR3 loop is CASSLRGGVADTQYF. CDR3 sequence (DNA): TGTGCCAGCAGCCTCAGGGGAGGTGTGGCAGATACGCAGTATTTT.

J is TRBJ2-5 and V is TRBV27, with D perhaps matching TRBD2 (5 bases). With 7 bases removed from V and 5 bases from J, the gap between germline ends came to 8 bases. The CDR3 contains 11 residues. The germline gives CDR1 MNHEY, CDR2 SMNVEV (reference sequence). CDR3 protein: CASKTGETQYF. In DNA, the CDR3 is TGTGCCAGCAAGACGGGGGAGACCCAGTACTTC.

V is TRBV6-2 or TRBV6-3 and J is TRBJ2-7; unclear D gene. This CDR3 has 14 amino acids. Germline V gene lookup returns CDR1 MNHEY and CDR2 SVGEGT. Trimming took off 6 bases at V and 5 bases at J, with 17 bases between the two ends. This chain's CDR3 is CASSPGTTVDEQYF. The CDR3 DNA is TGTGCCAGCAGCCCCGGAACTACGGTCGACGAGCAGTACTTC.